These T cell receptor beta chains were read from a single sample in a study of identical twins. Using its own MiXCR run on the 5' RACE reads, TCRdb lists one record per CDR3 protein. The data contain approximately 210,000 distinct CDR3 sequences, approximately 15% of them singletons. These data were also reused for a study on T cells expressing NK-cell markers.

The sequenced sample consisted of CD8+ T cells sorted from blood. The receptors here all came from a woman under 30 in good health. The CDR3 runs from the conserved cysteine through the conserved F or W. A D gene is named only where the DNA matches it firmly. Expanded clones are given a class, and other clones once, few, many or no size at all.

D gene	J gene	V gene	clone size	CDR3 DNA	CDR3 protein
-	TRBJ1-1	TRBV5-6	-	TGTGCCAGCAGCCCCATAGCTACTAACACTGAAGCTTTCTTT	CASSPIATNTEAFF
TRBD2	TRBJ2-3	TRBV20-1	-	TGCAGTGCTAGCAGGGGGCTAGCGGGGGGTACAGATACGCAGTATTTT	CSASRGLAGGTDTQYF
TRBD1	TRBJ2-7	TRBV7-8	few	TGTGCCAGCAGAGGACAGGGCACTCTCTACGAGCAGTACTTC	CASRGQGTLYEQYF
TRBD2	TRBJ2-3	TRBV7-3	once	TGTGCCAGCAGCTTAGGGCTAGCGGCGAGCTCAGATACGCAGTATTTT	CASSLGLAASSDTQYF
-	TRBJ2-7	TRBV9	-	TGTGCCAGCAGCGTAAGTTGGGGATACGAGCAGTACTTC	CASSVSWGYEQYF
-	TRBJ2-4	TRBV2	-	TGTGCCAGCATTCGGGGTAACCTAGCCAAAAACATTCAGTACTTC	CASIRGNLAKNIQYF
-	TRBJ2-7	TRBV7-6	few	TGTGCCAGCAGCTTATCAGAGGGAGGTCCCCGAAACGAGCAGTACTTC	CASSLSEGGPRNEQYF
TRBD1	TRBJ2-5	TRBV6-5	-	TGTGCCAGCAGTTACTCGACAGGGTTTGAAGAGACCCAGTACTTC	CASSYSTGFEETQYF
-	TRBJ2-1	TRBV3-1	few	TGTGCCAGCAGCCTTAACCCGGGGCCAGGGGACAATGAGCAGTTCTTC	CASSLNPGPGDNEQFF
-	TRBJ1-4	TRBV20-1	few	TGCAGTGCTAGTACCGGGAGGGAAAAACTGTTTTTT	CSASTGREKLFF